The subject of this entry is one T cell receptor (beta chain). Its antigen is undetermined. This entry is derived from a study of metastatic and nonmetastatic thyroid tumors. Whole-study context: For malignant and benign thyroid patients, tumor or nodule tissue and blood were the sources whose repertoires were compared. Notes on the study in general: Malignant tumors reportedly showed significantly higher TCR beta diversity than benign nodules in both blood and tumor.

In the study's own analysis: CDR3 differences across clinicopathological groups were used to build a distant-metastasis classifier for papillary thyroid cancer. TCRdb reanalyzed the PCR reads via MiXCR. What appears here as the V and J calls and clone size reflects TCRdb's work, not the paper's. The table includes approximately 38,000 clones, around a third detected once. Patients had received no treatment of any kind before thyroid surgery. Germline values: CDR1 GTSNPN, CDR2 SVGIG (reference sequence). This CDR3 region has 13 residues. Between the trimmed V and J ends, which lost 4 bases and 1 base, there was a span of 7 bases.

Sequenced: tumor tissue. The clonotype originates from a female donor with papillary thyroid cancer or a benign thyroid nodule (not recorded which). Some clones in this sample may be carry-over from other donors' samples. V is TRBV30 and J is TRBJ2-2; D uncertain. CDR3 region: CAWTRGNTGELFF. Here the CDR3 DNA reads TGTGCCTGGACCAGAGGGAACACCGGGGAGCTGTTTTTT.